These 7 T cell receptor beta chains came from one sample sequenced in a study of T-cell reconstitution after alpha-beta-depleted transplantation in children. A library of TCRbeta sequences, prepared with unique molecular identifiers, was generated. MiXCR, applied by TCRdb to the PCR reads, yields one record per CDR3 protein. In the table there are around 52,000 distinct CDR3 sequences, less than 6% of which are singletons. Sample: PBMCs, mostly from graft donor cells, taken 60 days after TCRalphabeta/CD19-depleted stem cell transplant. These receptor sequences come from a female patient aged 2-15 years who had a stem cell transplant for aplastic anemia, so the T cells may come from the graft donor.

The chain joins TRBV18 to TRBJ1-6; tentative D call: TRBD1 (5 bases). Germline V CDR1 and CDR2: KGHSH, LQKENI. The V end lost 3 bases, the J end lost 8 bases, and 11 bases lay between the germline ends. CDR3 length: 14 amino acids. The CDR3 spells CASSPGDGDSPLHF. As DNA, the CDR3 is TGTGCCAGCTCACCGGGGGACGGGGATTCACCCCTCCACTTT.

In this sample, this clonotype turned up many times. CDR3 sequence: CSVTGTSGQPQHF. In DNA, the CDR3 is TGCAGCGTGACAGGGACGTCTGGTCAGCCCCAGCATTTT. The chain couples TRBV29-1 to TRBJ1-5; 7 positions match TRBD1. Trimming cost V 6 bases and J 6 bases; bases outside gene matches: 8. The CDR3 contains 13 residues. The germline CDR1 and CDR2 sequences are SQVTM and ANQGSEA.

This clonotype was observed at least ten times. This rearrangement joins TRBV12-3 or TRBV12-4 to TRBJ2-2, with D maybe TRBD2 (5 bases). The CDR3 contains 13 residues. V shed 6 bases and J shed 5 bases, with 10 bases lying between them. CDR3 amino acids: CASRTGWTGELFF. In DNA, the CDR3 is TGTGCCAGCAGGACGGGATGGACCGGGGAGCTGTTTTTT.

This clonotype was seen at least ten times. The rearrangement links TRBV3-1 to TRBJ2-5, with 7 nucleotides matching TRBD2. The V segment lost 3 bases and the J segment 2 bases; nucleotides outside the gene matches: 0. The CDR3 has 13 residues. The germline V gene has CDR1 LGHDT and CDR2 YNNKEL (reference sequence). Written as DNA, the CDR3 is TGTGCCAGCAGCCAGGGACTACAAGAGACCCAGTACTTC. It yields the protein CASSQGLQETQYF.

This clonotype was counted only a few times. CDR3 bases: TGTGCCAGCAGACACACTAGCGGAGGGGAGACCCAGTACTTC. This sequence encodes CASRHTSGGETQYF. This chain connects TRBV3-1 to TRBJ2-5, with 8 nucleotides matching TRBD2. J was trimmed by 5 bases and V by 6 bases; bases with no gene match: 8. Germline assignment: CDR1 LGHDT and CDR2 YNNKEL (reference sequence). The CDR3 is 14 residues long.

This clonotype was picked up many times. The chain carries TRBV12-3 or TRBV12-4 and TRBJ2-1, with TRBD1 as a possible D gene (5 bases). The CDR3 is 13 residues long. V lost 1 base, J lost 10 bases, and 11 bases lay in between. DNA for the CDR3: TGTGCCAGCAGTTTAGTTGGGGCGAGGGAGCAGTTCTTC. Protein product: CASSLVGAREQFF.

This clonotype was detected many times. This chain uses TRBV20-1 with TRBJ2-7; 10 bases are shared with TRBD1. The CDR3 is 13 residues long. V dropped 6 bases and J dropped 5; count of bases not matched to a gene: 7. Germline loops: CDR1 DFQATT, CDR2 SNEGSKA (reference sequence). CDR3 region: CSADGDRGNEQYF. The CDR3 DNA is TGCAGTGCCGACGGGGACAGGGGTAACGAGCAGTACTTC.